This entry features one TCR beta chain sequence. The data are from a study of control samples from healthy donors and cancer patients. The CDR3 length is 16 residues. V was pared by 3 bases and J by 4 bases, with 8 bases of the junction left unmatched. Germline lookup yields CDR1 LNHDA and CDR2 SQIVND (reference sequence). Only in-frame clones appear in the TCRdb table, and some are missing; sequencing was by immunoSEQ multiplex PCR. The table shows 120,000 to 150,000 clones, with around nine tenths occurring only once. The sample consisted of blood. The receptor comes from a young man in good health. J is TRBJ2-3 and V is TRBV19; 9 nucleotides match TRBD2. The CDR3 reads CASSILAGGGADTQYF. The CDR3 bases are TGTGCCAGTAGTATCTTGGCGGGAGGGGGCGCAGATACGCAGTATTTT.